What follows describes a single T cell receptor beta chain. No antigen is known for it. No per-base quality is available; no much larger clone lies one base away. The sample's time point, from its label and the paper: persistent/refractory GD, antithyroid drugs over 5 years with positive TRAb. For both TCR sequencing and RNA sequencing, RNA was extracted from PBMCs using TRIzol. The diagnosis of Graves' disease followed American Thyroid Association guidelines. Patients were recruited from an endocrinology department in Xi'an, China. Each patient gave roughly 8.4 milliliters of peripheral blood, collected in an EDTA anticoagulant tube. Ficoll Paque Plus density gradient separation was used to isolate PBMCs, and no further T cell sorting was performed. An Agilent 2100 Bioanalyzer and agarose gel were used to check RNA quality, and a NanoDrop 2000 was used to measure RNA concentration. The method was multiplex PCR. Data came from an Illumina HiSeq 4000. CDR3 regions were amplified by Arm-PCR with iRepertoire HTBI primers to construct TCR beta libraries. Gel purification was performed on PCR products prior to sequencing. The authors processed their data as follows. Gene usage analysis of CDR3 amino acid clonotypes relied on the approximately 60 TRBV and about 15 TRBJ segments identified across samples. COPE and FqMerger were used to merge the filtered high-quality paired reads into contigs. BLAST was used to align contigs to IMGT TRBV, TRBD and TRBJ reference genes, and CDR3 was defined according to IMGT. Any clonotype with a frequency above 0.1% was counted as a highly expanded clone. Shannon entropy was used to measure repertoire diversity, and the Gini coefficient was used to measure V-J evenness. Clonotypes shared by more than one individual were considered public. Through fastp at Q25 and MiXCR, TCRdb rebuilt clones from the public reads, retaining in-frame beta chains. Every CDR3 protein is listed once, alongside the most common genes and DNA of its rows. TCRdb assigned the V and J calls; the authors' analysis was not used. This sample comprises fewer than 450,000 distinct CDR3 sequences, roughly 20% of them detected only once. Together, the top ten hold around 20% of the sample.

The data are from a study of regulatory T cells in long-lasting Graves disease listed by TCRdb under 2021. Turning to the overall study: Persistent Graves' disease meant more than 5 years of antithyroid drug treatment with TSH receptor autoantibodies that stayed positive. Persistent Graves' disease patients in the clinical cohort had taken antithyroid drugs for approximately 9.5 years on average. A total of about 33 samples underwent TCR sequencing: 13 from persistent and about 20 from newly diagnosed Graves' disease patients. The study took place in China and was registered as a clinical trial. Persistent Graves' disease patients were compared with newly diagnosed Graves' disease patients by peripheral blood TCR sequencing and RNA sequencing.

The CDR3, cysteine through phenylalanine, is 13 amino acids long. Solely the CDR3 DNA is kept, with 39 bases framed from the first base. The germline V gene (reference sequence) specifies SEHNR as CDR1 and FQNEAQ as CDR2. The junction shows trimming of 3 bases on V and 7 bases on J, plus 10 bases between the germline ends. Overall results and qualifications from the work: The authors acknowledged the small sample size as a limitation that may reduce accuracy. A larger number of public clonotypes was shared among persistent patients (over 2,500) than among newly diagnosed patients (about 990). Compared with newly diagnosed patients, persistent Graves' disease patients had lower TCR Shannon entropy and fewer highly expanded clones, which suggests clonal expansion. Peripheral blood alone was examined, since thyroid tissue, which constituted the primary lesion, could not be accessed. Persistent disease showed preferential use of TRBV28, TRBJ1-2 and TRBJ2-5, whereas newly diagnosed disease favored TRBV20-1 and TRBJ2-1. Sequencing and analysis were limited to the TCR beta chain.

The chain links TRBV7-9 with TRBJ2-1; the D gene cannot be named for sure. The sequence was collected from a female donor with Graves disease. The specimen comprised peripheral blood mononuclear cells (PBMCs), sampled when the disease was refractory, from a patient treated with antithyroid drugs. The DNA sequence follows: TGTGCCAGCAGCTTCCAAGCACGGAATGAGCAGTTCTTC. Protein translation: CASSFQARNEQFF.